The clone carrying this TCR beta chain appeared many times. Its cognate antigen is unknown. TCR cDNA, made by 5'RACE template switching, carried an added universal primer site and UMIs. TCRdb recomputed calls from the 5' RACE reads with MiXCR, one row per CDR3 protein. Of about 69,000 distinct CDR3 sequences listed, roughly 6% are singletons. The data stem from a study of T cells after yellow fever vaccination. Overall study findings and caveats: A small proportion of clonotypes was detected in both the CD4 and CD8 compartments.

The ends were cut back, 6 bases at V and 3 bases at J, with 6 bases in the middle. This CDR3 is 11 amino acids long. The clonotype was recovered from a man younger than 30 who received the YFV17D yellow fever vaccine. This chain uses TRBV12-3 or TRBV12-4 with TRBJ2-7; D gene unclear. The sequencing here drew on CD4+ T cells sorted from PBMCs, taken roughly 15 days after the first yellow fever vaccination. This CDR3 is CASSQHYEQYF. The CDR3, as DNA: TGTGCCAGCAGCCAACACTACGAGCAGTACTTC.